Below, one TCR beta chain is given with its context. This entry is derived from a study of T cell responses to AZD1222 COVID-19 vaccine. Profiled with immunoSEQ multiplex PCR; TCRdb holds only in-frame clones, not every one. The top ten clones hold about 1.7% of a sample with around 100,000 clones, about 85% of them seen once. This CDR3 region has 14 residues. CDR1 and CDR2 from the germline V gene are SEHNR and FQNEAQ (reference sequence). V was trimmed by 5 bases and J by 4 bases, leaving 14 bases between them. The sequence was obtained from an adult in good health. Sequences were derived from peripheral blood, sampled on day 0 of AZD1222 vaccination. The J gene is TRBJ1-1, the V gene TRBV7-9, with D hard to call. Here the CDR3 DNA reads TGTGCCAGCAGCCCACCGGGGATTGTCACTGAAGCTTTCTTT. Its protein is CASSPPGIVTEAFF.